Listed below are T cell receptor beta chains from one sample, sequenced in a study of a mutant IDH1 vaccine in newly diagnosed glioma. Some clones are missing from TCRdb's copy, which holds only in-frame ones; the method was immunoSEQ multiplex PCR. Of roughly 22,000 clones detected, roughly 82% appear once; the ten largest clones hold 3.5% to 4%. No cognate antigen is known for these TCRs. The source was PBMCs, collected from a glioma patient whose treatment included an IDH1 peptide vaccine. The source is a man in his forties with glioma. Some clones in this sample may be carry-over from other donors' samples. Each CDR3 is given with its conserved first and last residue. D genes are given only for firm matches. Part of the rows lack a size; the others show once, few, many or a class for expanded clones.

V	size	J	D	DNA	CDR3
TRBV5-6	few	TRBJ2-7	NA	TGTGCCAGCAGCTCGGGACTCCACGAGGGGTACTTC	CASSSGLHEGYF
TRBV5-1	NA	TRBJ2-7	TRBD1	TGCGCCAGCAGCACCAGGCGGGACAGGGGTTTCAACGAGCAGTACTTC	CASSTRRDRGFNEQYF
TRBV11-2	NA	TRBJ2-3	NA	TGTGCCAGCAGCTTAGTGTTCGAGATTACCGTCACAGATACGCAGTATTTT	CASSLVFEITVTDTQYF
TRBV11-3	NA	TRBJ1-1	NA	TGTGCCAGCAGCTTTTTGGGGGGCACTGAAGCTTTCTTT	CASSFLGGTEAFF
TRBV5-5	NA	TRBJ1-4	TRBD1	TGTGCCAGCAGCCCCCCGGGACAGGCAACTAATGAAAAACTGTTTTTT	CASSPPGQATNEKLFF
TRBV29-1	once	TRBJ2-5	NA	TGCAGCGTTGATTTGGGAATGTACCAAGAGACCCAGTACTTC	CSVDLGMYQETQYF
TRBV4-3	NA	TRBJ1-6	NA	TGCGCCAGCAGCCAAGAGAGTGGCCTAGCGAATTCACCCCTCCACTTT	CASSQESGLANSPLHF
TRBV30	NA	TRBJ1-6	NA	TGTGCCTGGCGCGGTAGCCTAAATTCACCCCTCCACTTT	CAWRGSLNSPLHF
TRBV4-3	once	TRBJ1-1	NA	TGCGCCAGCAGCCAAGATAGGATGGTTCCTAGGGCTTTCTTT	CASSQDRMVPRAFF
TRBV19	NA	TRBJ2-5	NA	TGTGCCAGTAGTAACGCGATCCGGGACAACGACCAAGAGACCCAGTACTTC	CASSNAIRDNDQETQYF
TRBV21-1	once	TRBJ1-4	NA	TGTGCCAGCAGCCGAGGCACGTGTTCGAATGAAAAACTGTTTTTT	CASSRGTCSNEKLFF
TRBV11-2	NA	TRBJ1-5	NA	TGTGCCAGCAGCCGTGGGGGGTATCAGCCCCAGCATTTT	CASSRGGYQPQHF
TRBV5-1	NA	TRBJ2-5	NA	TGCGCCAGCAGCTTGACAGTCCGGGGGGCAGGGGAGACCCAGTACTTC	CASSLTVRGAGETQYF
TRBV6-5	NA	TRBJ1-2	TRBD1	TGTGCCAGTTACCTGACGACAGGGGATGGCTACACCTTC	CASYLTTGDGYTF
TRBV6-1	NA	TRBJ1-2	NA	TGTGCCAGCAGTGAAATAGGGAGTGGTGGCTACACCTTC	CASSEIGSGGYTF
TRBV6-6	NA	TRBJ1-5	NA	TGTGCCAGCAGTTCTGACGGGGTGCTCCAGCCCCAGCATTTT	CASSSDGVLQPQHF
TRBV11-2	NA	TRBJ2-2	NA	TGTGCCAGCAGCTACGACAGGAACACCGGGGAGCTGTTTTTT	CASSYDRNTGELFF
TRBV18	NA	TRBJ1-1	NA	TGTGCCAGCTCACGGGAGGTGGTGGGGACTGAAGCTTTCTTT	CASSREVVGTEAFF
TRBV5-1	once	TRBJ1-2	NA	TGCGCCAGCAGCCCGGGACCCCAAGGCTACACCTTC	CASSPGPQGYTF
TRBV4-1	NA	TRBJ1-4	NA	TGCGCCAGCAGCCGCGGGTCTTTTAGTACTAATGAAAAACTGTTTTTT	CASSRGSFSTNEKLFF
TRBV19	NA	TRBJ2-7	NA	TGTGCCAGTAGTCCGCTTGCAGGACTCTCCTACGAGCAGTACTTC	CASSPLAGLSYEQYF
TRBV6-5	once	TRBJ1-1	NA	TGTGCCAGCAGTAACCGGGCTAAGGGCAACACTGAAGCTTTCTTT	CASSNRAKGNTEAFF
TRBV5-5	NA	TRBJ2-7	NA	TGTGCCAGCAGCTGGGGGATAAAAAGCTCCTACGAGCAGTACTTC	CASSWGIKSSYEQYF
TRBV7-8	NA	TRBJ1-1	NA	TGTGCCAGCAGCTTAGGGCAGGTGAACACTGAAGCTTTCTTT	CASSLGQVNTEAFF
TRBV6-5	once	TRBJ1-5	TRBD1	TGTGCCAGCAGTTCCGGACAGGGAAGGACCCAGCATTTT	CASSSGQGRTQHF
TRBV20-1	NA	TRBJ2-3	NA	TGCAGTGCTTTCACAGATACGCAGTATTTT	CSAFTDTQYF
TRBV5-1	NA	TRBJ2-1	NA	TGCGCCAGCAGCTTGGAGATGCGCCGGGACAATGAGCAGTTCTTC	CASSLEMRRDNEQFF
TRBV30	NA	TRBJ1-2	NA	TGTGCCTGGAGTGTACCGGGGGCCAGGGTCCAAATTGATGGCTACACCTTC	CAWSVPGARVQIDGYTF
TRBV19	NA	TRBJ2-5	NA	TGTGCCGTCGGCCGGACAGTCCAAGAGACCCAGTACTTC	CAVGRTVQETQYF
TRBV2	NA	TRBJ2-2	NA	TGTGCCACTGGAGGGGGGGGGACGAGGCAGGACGGGGAGCTGTTTTTT	CATGGGGTRQDGELFF
TRBV7-9	once	TRBJ1-1	NA	TGTGCCAGCAGCCTCTCCAGCGGGGGGAACACTGAAGCTTTCTTT	CASSLSSGGNTEAFF
TRBV19	NA	TRBJ2-1	TRBD1	TGTGCCAGTAGTATAGCTGTCGGCATGACAGGGGGATCCTACAATGAGCAGTTCTTC	CASSIAVGMTGGSYNEQFF
TRBV5-6	NA	TRBJ2-5	NA	TGTGCCAGCAGCTGGTCGGGAGCAGAGACCCAGTACTTC	CASSWSGAETQYF
TRBV5-4	NA	TRBJ2-7	NA	TGTGCCAGCAGCTCCTGGACAGTCTCCTACGAGCAGTACTTC	CASSSWTVSYEQYF
TRBV19	NA	TRBJ1-1	TRBD1	TGTGCCAGTAGCGGACAGGGACACACTGAAGCTTTCTTT	CASSGQGHTEAFF
TRBV6-1	NA	TRBJ1-2	NA	TGTGCCAGCAGTGAATGGGGGTTTAACTATGGCTACACCTTC	CASSEWGFNYGYTF
TRBV19	NA	TRBJ1-1	NA	TGTGCCAGTAGTTCTACAGGTGACACTGAAGCTTTCTTT	CASSSTGDTEAFF
TRBV2	NA	TRBJ2-7	NA	TGTGCCAGCGGAGGAATCGGGGTTTACGAGCAGTACTTC	CASGGIGVYEQYF
TRBV7-8	NA	TRBJ2-2	NA	TGTGCCAGCAGCTTAGAAGGATCGGGGTGGAACACCGGGGAGCTGTTTTTT	CASSLEGSGWNTGELFF
TRBV19	NA	TRBJ1-1	NA	TGTGCCAGTAGTTCCACCAGGTACACTGAAGCTTTCTTT	CASSSTRYTEAFF
TRBV9	NA	TRBJ1-2	NA	TGTGCCAGCAGCGTTCGAGGACCCACGGGCGGCTACACCTTC	CASSVRGPTGGYTF
TRBV19	once	TRBJ1-2	NA	TGTGCCAGTAGTATTTCTACCGGGACATCGAGTGGCTACACCTTC	CASSISTGTSSGYTF
TRBV7-9	few	TRBJ1-4	NA	TGTGCCAGCAGCTTAGGGGGCGGGGCCGCTGAAAAACTGTTTTTT	CASSLGGGAAEKLFF
TRBV20-1	NA	TRBJ2-1	NA	TGCAGTGCTATCTTCAATGAGCAGTTCTTC	CSAIFNEQFF
TRBV29-1	NA	TRBJ2-6	NA	TGCAGCGTAGCGGGACAGGTGGCCGCCTCTGGGGCCAACGTCCTGACTTTC	CSVAGQVAASGANVLTF
TRBV7-6	NA	TRBJ1-6	NA	TGTGCCAGCAGCCCGGACAGCAGGAATTCACCCCTCCACTTT	CASSPDSRNSPLHF
TRBV5-1	NA	TRBJ1-4	NA	TGCGCCAGCAGCTCATCAGGGGTAACTAATGAAAAACTGTTTTTT	CASSSSGVTNEKLFF
TRBV9	once	TRBJ2-1	NA	TGTGCCAGCAGTCCCGGGGTAAGCTCCTACAATGAGCAGTTCTTC	CASSPGVSSYNEQFF
TRBV2	once	TRBJ2-1	TRBD2	TGTGCCAGCAGTGAAAGGAGGAGCGGGGACAATGAGCAGTTCTTC	CASSERRSGDNEQFF
TRBV6-5	NA	TRBJ1-2	TRBD1	TGTGCCAGCAGTTACCCGGGACAGGGGGCCTATGGCTACACCTTC	CASSYPGQGAYGYTF
TRBV4-1	once	TRBJ1-5	NA	TGCGCCAGCAGCCAAGTCGGTCAGACCTATCAGCCCCAGCATTTT	CASSQVGQTYQPQHF
TRBV7-2	NA	TRBJ1-2	NA	TGTGCCAGCAGCTTAGGGCGCGTTAACTATGGCTACACCTTC	CASSLGRVNYGYTF
TRBV18	NA	TRBJ2-7	TRBD1	TGTGCCAGCTCACCACTTCCGGGACAGGTAACCTACGAGCAGTACTTC	CASSPLPGQVTYEQYF
TRBV5-1	NA	TRBJ2-5	NA	TGCGCCAGCAGCCCTCAGCTAGCGCCAAAAGAGACCCAGTACTTC	CASSPQLAPKETQYF
TRBV18	NA	TRBJ2-7	TRBD1	TGTGCCAGCTCACCCTCGGGGGACAGGGTTAACGAGCAGTACTTC	CASSPSGDRVNEQYF
TRBV4-1	NA	TRBJ2-5	NA	TGCGCCAGCAGCGAGCCACAGGCGTTACAAGAGACCCAGTACTTC	CASSEPQALQETQYF
TRBV7-2	NA	TRBJ2-5	NA	TGTGCCAGCAGCTCAACAGTGATCCAAGAGACCCAGTACTTC	CASSSTVIQETQYF
TRBV20-1	NA	TRBJ1-4	NA	TGCAGTGCCTGGTTGGCGGAAAAACTGTTTTTT	CSAWLAEKLFF